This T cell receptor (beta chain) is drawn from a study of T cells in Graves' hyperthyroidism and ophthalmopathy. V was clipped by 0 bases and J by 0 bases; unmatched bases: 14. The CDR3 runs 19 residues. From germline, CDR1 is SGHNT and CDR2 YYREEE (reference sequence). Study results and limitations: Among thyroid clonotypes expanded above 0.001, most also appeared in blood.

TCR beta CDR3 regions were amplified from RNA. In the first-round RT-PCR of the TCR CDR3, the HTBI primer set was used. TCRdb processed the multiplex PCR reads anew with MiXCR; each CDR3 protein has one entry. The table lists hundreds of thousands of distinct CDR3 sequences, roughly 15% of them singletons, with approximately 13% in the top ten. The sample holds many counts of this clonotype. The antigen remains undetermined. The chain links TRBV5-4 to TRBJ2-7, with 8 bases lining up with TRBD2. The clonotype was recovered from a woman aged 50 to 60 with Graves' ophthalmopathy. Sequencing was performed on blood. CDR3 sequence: CASSLGAGGGRPSSYEQYF. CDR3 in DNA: TGTGCCAGCAGCTTGGGCGCCGGGGGCGGGAGGCCGAGCTCCTACGAGCAGTACTTC. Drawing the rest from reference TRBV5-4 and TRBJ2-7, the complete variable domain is ETGVTQSPTHLIKTRGQQVTLRCSSQSGHNTVSWYQQALGQGPQFIFQYYREEENGRGNFPPRFSGLQFPNYSSELNVNALELDDSALYLCASSLGAGGGRPSSYEQYFGPGTRLTVT.